The clone carrying this TCR beta chain was counted between two and nine times. Its specificity is unknown. This sample was included in a study of T cell responses to AZD1222 COVID-19 vaccine. Whole-study results and caveats: No repertoire was sampled before or during the peak T cell response, only after it.

V lost 1 base and J lost 2, with 8 bases in between. The CDR3 has 14 amino acids. The germline CDR1 and CDR2 sequences are SNHLY and FYNNEI. Here immunoSEQ multiplex PCR was the method, and the copy in TCRdb shows in-frame clones only, minus some. The sample holds 150,000 to 200,000 clones, around nine tenths seen once. Sequencing was performed on peripheral blood, taken on day 0 of AZD1222 vaccination. This rearrangement joins TRBV2 to TRBJ1-2; D is perhaps TRBD1 (5 bases). This sequence originates from an adult in good health. As DNA, the CDR3 is TGTGCCAGCAGTGAAGAGGCAGGGAACTATGGCTACACCTTC. This translates into CASSEEAGNYGYTF.